This T cell receptor (beta chain) emerged from a study of OX40 agonist ivuxolimab in advanced cancers. V shed 5 bases, J shed 6 bases, and the junction held 8 bases outside the gene matches. CDR3 length: 14 amino acids. CDR1 is MNHNY and CDR2 is SVGAGI in the germline V gene (reference sequence). As regards this clone: Its antigen is undetermined.

The data were produced by immunoSEQ multiplex PCR, yet TCRdb's version contains in-frame clones alone and is incomplete. This table has roughly 93,000 clones, approximately 80% appearing once. General study findings and limits: In a subset of nonresponders, normalized T-cell clonal expansion was also low.

The receptor comes from an adult with an advanced solid tumor such as melanoma, head and neck, liver or kidney cancer. The V call is TRBV6-6, the J call TRBJ2-7; 9 nucleotides match TRBD1. The starting material was CD4+ or CD8+ T cells sorted from blood, obtained in a trial of the OX40 agonist ivuxolimab. DNA of the CDR3: TGTGCCAGCAGTGACTGGACAGGGGACCGCGAGCAGTACTTC. Translating gives CASSDWTGDREQYF.